This T cell receptor (beta chain) appears in the sequencing data of a study of CD8 T cell repertoires and HIV-1 epitope variants. Study-level background: Tested: three Gag epitope families, Nef HW9 and YT9.

Germline-derived CDR1 and CDR2 are SGHTS and YDEGEE. Germline trimming cut 4 bases from V and 6 bases from J; bases unmatched to any gene: 2. The CDR3 runs to 13 residues. The method was immunoSEQ multiplex PCR; TCRdb's version includes in-frame clones alone and lacks a portion of them. The sample contains about 95,000 clones, just under 75% of which appear only once. The chain employs TRBV5-8 and TRBJ2-3, with 10 nucleotides matching TRBD1. The source is a male donor with HIV. The specimen was uncultured baseline CD8+ T cells from peripheral blood mononuclear cells (PBMCs). CDR3 loop: CASSLGQGDTQYF. The CDR3 DNA reads as TGTGCCAGCAGCCTGGGACAGGGGGATACGCAGTATTTT.